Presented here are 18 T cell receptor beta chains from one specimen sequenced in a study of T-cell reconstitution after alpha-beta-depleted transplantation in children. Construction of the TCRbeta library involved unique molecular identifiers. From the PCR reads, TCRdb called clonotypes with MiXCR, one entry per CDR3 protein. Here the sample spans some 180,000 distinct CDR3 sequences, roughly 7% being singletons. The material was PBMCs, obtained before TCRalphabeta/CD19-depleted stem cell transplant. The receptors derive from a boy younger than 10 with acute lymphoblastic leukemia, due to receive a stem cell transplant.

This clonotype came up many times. In DNA form, the CDR3 reads TGTGCCAGCAGCCAGCGACTAGCGGGGGCCAGGGATGAGCAGTTCTTC. It specifies CASSQRLAGARDEQFF. The V gene is TRBV3-1, the J gene TRBJ2-1; the match to TRBD2 covers 12 bases. This CDR3 spans 16 amino acids. The V and J ends lost 3 bases and 8 bases, in that order; junction bases with no gene match: 8. Germline CDR1 and CDR2: LGHDT and YNNKEL (reference sequence).

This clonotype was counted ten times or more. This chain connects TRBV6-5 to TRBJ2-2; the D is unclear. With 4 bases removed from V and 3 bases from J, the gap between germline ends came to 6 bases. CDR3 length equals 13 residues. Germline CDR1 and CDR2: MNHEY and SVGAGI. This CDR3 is CASSFGDTGELFF. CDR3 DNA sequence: TGTGCCAGCAGTTTTGGAGACACCGGGGAGCTGTTTTTT.

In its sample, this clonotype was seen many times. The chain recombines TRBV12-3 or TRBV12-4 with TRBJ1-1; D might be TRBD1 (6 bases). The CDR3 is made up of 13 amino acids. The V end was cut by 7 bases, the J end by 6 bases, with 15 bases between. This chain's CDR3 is CASILRGSAEAFF. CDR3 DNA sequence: TGTGCCAGCATCCTTAGGGGGTCGGCTGAAGCTTTCTTT.

CDR3 sequence (DNA): TGTGCCAGCAGCCCCGGGCCGCTTTATAATTCACCCCTCCACTTT. This sequence encodes CASSPGPLYNSPLHF. This chain links TRBV7-6 with TRBJ1-6; D unclear. The V and J ends lost 5 bases and 4 bases respectively, with 12 bases between them. The CDR3 contains 15 residues. Germline V gene lookup returns CDR1 SGHVS and CDR2 FNYEAQ.

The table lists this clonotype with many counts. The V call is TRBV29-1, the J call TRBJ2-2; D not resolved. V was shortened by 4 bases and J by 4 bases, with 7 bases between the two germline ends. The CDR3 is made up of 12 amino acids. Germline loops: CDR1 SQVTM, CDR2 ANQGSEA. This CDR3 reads CSVVGSTGELFF. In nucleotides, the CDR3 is TGCAGCGTTGTTGGGTCCACCGGGGAGCTGTTTTTT.

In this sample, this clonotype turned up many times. CDR3 sequence: CASSPTGAGGEQFF. The CDR3 region has the DNA TGTGCCAGCAGCCCGACAGGGGCTGGTGGTGAGCAGTTCTTC. J is TRBJ2-1 and V is TRBV7-2; 8 nucleotides line up with TRBD1. The CDR3 spans 14 residues. The V segment lost 5 bases and the J segment 9 bases; nucleotides outside the gene matches: 9. CDR1 is SGHTA and CDR2 is FQGNSA in the germline V gene.

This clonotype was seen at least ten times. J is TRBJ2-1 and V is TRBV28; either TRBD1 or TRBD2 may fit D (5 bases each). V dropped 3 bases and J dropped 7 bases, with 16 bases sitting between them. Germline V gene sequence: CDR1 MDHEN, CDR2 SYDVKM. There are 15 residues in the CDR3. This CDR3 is CASSLRGHTLNEQFF. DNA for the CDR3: TGTGCCAGCAGTTTGAGGGGCCACACCCTGAATGAGCAGTTCTTC.

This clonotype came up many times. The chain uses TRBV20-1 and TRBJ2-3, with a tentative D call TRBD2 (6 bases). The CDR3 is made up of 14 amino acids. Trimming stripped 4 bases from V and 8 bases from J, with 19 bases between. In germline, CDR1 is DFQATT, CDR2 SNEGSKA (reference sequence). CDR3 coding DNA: TGCAGTGCTAAACAAAAGACTAGTCGGGGTACGCAGTATTTT. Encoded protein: CSAKQKTSRGTQYF.

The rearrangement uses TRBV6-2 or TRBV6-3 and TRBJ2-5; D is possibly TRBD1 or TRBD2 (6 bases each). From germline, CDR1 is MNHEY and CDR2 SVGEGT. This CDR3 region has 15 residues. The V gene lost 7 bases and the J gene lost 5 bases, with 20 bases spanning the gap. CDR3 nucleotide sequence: TGTGCCAGCACCGCGTTGGTCGGGGGCCGGGAGACCCAGTACTTC. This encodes CASTALVGGRETQYF.

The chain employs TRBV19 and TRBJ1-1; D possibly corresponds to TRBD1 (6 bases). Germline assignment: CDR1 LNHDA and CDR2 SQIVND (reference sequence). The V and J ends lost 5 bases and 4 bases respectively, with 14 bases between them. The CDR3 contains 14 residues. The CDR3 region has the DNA TGTGCCAGTAGTTTCAACAGGGATCGCACTGAAGCTTTCTTT. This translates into CASSFNRDRTEAFF.

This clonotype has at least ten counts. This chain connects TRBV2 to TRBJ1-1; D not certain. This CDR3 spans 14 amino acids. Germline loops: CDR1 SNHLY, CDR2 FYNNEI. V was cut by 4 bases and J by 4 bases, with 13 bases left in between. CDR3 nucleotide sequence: TGTGCCAGCAGTGTTCGGGTGTCGAGCACTGAAGCTTTCTTT. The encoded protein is CASSVRVSSTEAFF.

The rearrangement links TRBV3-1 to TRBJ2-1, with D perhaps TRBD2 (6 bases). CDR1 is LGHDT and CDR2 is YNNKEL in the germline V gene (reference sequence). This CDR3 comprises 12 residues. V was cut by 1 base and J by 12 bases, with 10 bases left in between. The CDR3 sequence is CASSQVEEGQFF. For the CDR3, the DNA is TGTGCCAGCAGCCAAGTCGAGGAGGGGCAGTTCTTC.

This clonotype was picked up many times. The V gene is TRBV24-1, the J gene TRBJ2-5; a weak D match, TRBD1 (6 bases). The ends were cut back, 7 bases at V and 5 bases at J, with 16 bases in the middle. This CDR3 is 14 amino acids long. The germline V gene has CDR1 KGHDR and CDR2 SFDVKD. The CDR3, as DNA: TGTGCCACCAGAGCAACACAGGGATCCGAGACCCAGTACTTC. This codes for CATRATQGSETQYF.

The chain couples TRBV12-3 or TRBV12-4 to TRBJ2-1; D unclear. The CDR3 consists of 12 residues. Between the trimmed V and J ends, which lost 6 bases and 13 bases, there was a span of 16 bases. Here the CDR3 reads CASSIDTQAQFF. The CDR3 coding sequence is TGTGCCAGCAGCATAGACACCCAGGCCCAGTTCTTC.

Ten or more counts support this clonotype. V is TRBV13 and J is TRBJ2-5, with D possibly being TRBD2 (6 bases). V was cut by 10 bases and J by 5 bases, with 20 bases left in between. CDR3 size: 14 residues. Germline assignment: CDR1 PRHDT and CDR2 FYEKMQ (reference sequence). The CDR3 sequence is CATGDGGSGETQYF. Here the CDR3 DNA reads TGTGCCACGGGGGATGGGGGGTCTGGTGAGACCCAGTACTTC.

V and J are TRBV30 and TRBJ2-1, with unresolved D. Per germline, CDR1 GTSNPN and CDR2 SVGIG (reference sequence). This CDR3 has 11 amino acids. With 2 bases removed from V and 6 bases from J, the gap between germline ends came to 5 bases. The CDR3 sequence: CAWSPSNEQFF. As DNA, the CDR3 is TGTGCCTGGAGTCCTAGCAATGAGCAGTTCTTC.

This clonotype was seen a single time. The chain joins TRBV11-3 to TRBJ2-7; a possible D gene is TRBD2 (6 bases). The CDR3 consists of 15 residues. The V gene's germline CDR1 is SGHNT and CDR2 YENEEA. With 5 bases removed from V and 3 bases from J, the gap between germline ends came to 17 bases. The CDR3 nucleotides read TGTGCCAGCAGCCTCTCTCACGCGGGGAGCTACGAGCAGTACTTC. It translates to CASSLSHAGSYEQYF.

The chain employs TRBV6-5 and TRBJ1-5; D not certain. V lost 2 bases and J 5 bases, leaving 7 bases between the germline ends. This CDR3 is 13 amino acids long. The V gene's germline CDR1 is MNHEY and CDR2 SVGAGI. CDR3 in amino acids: CASSYGSDQPQHF. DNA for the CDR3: TGTGCCAGCAGTTACGGATCGGATCAGCCCCAGCATTTT.